These 22 T cell receptor beta chains came from one sample sequenced in a study of OX40 agonist ivuxolimab in advanced cancers. The data were produced by immunoSEQ multiplex PCR, yet TCRdb's version contains in-frame clones alone and is incomplete. The sample has tens of thousands of clones; 75% to 90% are singletons. The input for sequencing was CD4+ or CD8+ T cells sorted from blood, taken in a trial of the OX40 agonist ivuxolimab. The source of these receptors is an adult with an advanced solid tumor such as melanoma, head and neck, liver or kidney cancer.

CDR3 protein: CASSSQKVTGGETQYF. CDR3 bases: TGTGCCAGCAGTTCTCAAAAGGTGACGGGAGGAGAGACCCAGTACTTC. The V call is TRBV27, the J call TRBJ2-5; 7 nucleotides agree with TRBD2. Germline CDR1 and CDR2: MNHEY and SMNVEV (reference sequence). This CDR3 is built from 16 residues. V gave up 4 bases and J gave up 4 bases; unmatched junction bases: 12.

The chain carries TRBV18 and TRBJ1-2, with D unclear. The CDR3 spans 18 residues. The germline gives CDR1 KGHSH, CDR2 LQKENI. Trimming removed 3 bases at V and 4 bases at J, with 24 bases between. CDR3 in amino acids: CASSPLATPTSPGYGYTF. CDR3 coding DNA: TGTGCCAGCTCACCGCTCGCGACACCTACGTCCCCTGGCTATGGCTACACCTTC.

The CDR3 loop reads CASSPGTGGIQDEQFF. DNA of the CDR3: TGTGCCAGCAGCCCGGGGACAGGGGGGATTCAGGATGAGCAGTTCTTC. V and J are TRBV9 and TRBJ2-1, with 11 bases matching TRBD1. The CDR3 length is 16 residues. V lost 4 bases to trimming and J lost 8 bases; unmatched junction nucleotides: 11. The V gene's germline CDR1 is SGDLS and CDR2 YYNGEE.

The chain uses TRBV7-2 and TRBJ1-6, with a possible D match to TRBD1 (5 bases). Looked up from germline, CDR1 is SGHTA and CDR2 is FQGNSA. The CDR3 loop spans 16 amino acids. The V gene lost 5 bases and the J gene lost 7 bases, with 18 bases spanning the gap. CDR3 loop: CASSPQVGQGNSPLHF. The CDR3 nucleotides read TGTGCCAGCAGCCCTCAAGTAGGGCAGGGAAATTCACCCCTCCACTTT.

In nucleotides, the CDR3 is TGTGCCAGCTCCCGCAACAAGGGTGGGGAGACCCAGTACTTC. The encoded protein is CASSRNKGGETQYF. V and J are TRBV18 and TRBJ2-5; D gene ambiguous. This CDR3 region has 14 residues. CDR1 and CDR2 from the germline V gene are KGHSH and LQKENI. The V end lost 6 bases, the J end lost 5 bases, and 16 bases lay between the germline ends.

The chain couples TRBV5-5 to TRBJ2-7; 8 positions agree with TRBD1. Losses at the gene ends were 4 bases for V and 0 bases for J; bases not matched to a gene: 6. The length of the CDR3 is 15 residues. From germline, CDR1 is SGHKS and CDR2 YYEKEE (reference sequence). CDR3 DNA sequence: TGTGCCAGCAGCCCCGGGACAGGCGGCTCCTACGAGCAGTACTTC. Protein: CASSPGTGGSYEQYF.

For this clone: The limits of the CDR3 on the DNA are not certain, so only TCRdb's listed CDR3 is given. The chain has TRBV15 and TRBJ1-2. The CDR3 contains 12 residues when both ends are counted. Per germline, CDR1 LNHNV and CDR2 YYDKDF (reference sequence). Here the CDR3 reads CATSRDFAAGTF.

CDR3 sequence reads: CASSAFSQSEQFF. For the CDR3, the DNA is TGTGCCAGCAGTGCATTTAGTCAGAGTGAGCAGTTCTTC. V is TRBV6-1 and J is TRBJ2-1; D ambiguous. The V gene's germline CDR1 is MNHNS and CDR2 SASEGT. V was clipped by 4 bases and J by 9 bases, with 13 bases between them. The CDR3 totals 13 residues.

The rearrangement uses TRBV7-2 and TRBJ1-2; the D is unclear. CDR3 length equals 14 residues. V was trimmed by 2 bases and J by 1 base, leaving 8 bases between them. Germline assignment: CDR1 SGHTA and CDR2 FQGNSA. The CDR3 DNA reads TGTGCCAGCAGCTTAAGGACGGTTAACTATGGCTACACCTTC. Its translation is CASSLRTVNYGYTF.

V usage is TRBV4-1 and J usage is TRBJ1-1; the match to TRBD1 covers 8 bases. There are 16 residues in the CDR3. Germline CDR1 is MGHRA and CDR2 is YSYEKL. The V gene end was trimmed by 0 bases and the J gene end by 5 bases; junction bases not matched to a gene: 8. The CDR3 region is CASSQEGRNRGTEAFF. The CDR3 DNA follows: TGCGCCAGCAGCCAAGAAGGCAGAAACAGGGGGACTGAAGCTTTCTTT.

This clone is a singleton in its sample. J is TRBJ2-5 and V is TRBV9, with D possibly being TRBD2 (6 bases). The CDR3 has 16 residues. V was pared by 3 bases and J by 5 bases, with 20 bases between. Per germline, CDR1 SGDLS and CDR2 YYNGEE. The CDR3 DNA reads TGTGCCAGCAGCGGTTCCGGGGGATTTGTTGCCGAGACCCAGTACTTC. Its protein is CASSGSGGFVAETQYF.

V is TRBV6-1 and J is TRBJ1-4, with D possibly TRBD1 on 5 matching bases. The V end lost 7 bases, the J end lost 1 base, and 13 bases lay between the germline ends. The CDR3 has 15 residues. In germline, CDR1 is MNHNS, CDR2 SASEGT. The CDR3 nucleotides are TGTGCCAGCACGCGGGCCCAGGGAACTAATGAAAAACTGTTTTTT. Its protein product is CASTRAQGTNEKLFF.

About this clone: Other DNA sequences within the sample encode an identical CDR3. The CDR3 DNA reads TGCGCCAGCAGCCCCCTGGGGAACACTGAAGCTTTCTTT. Amino acid sequence: CASSPLGNTEAFF. The V call is TRBV4-3, the J call TRBJ1-1; no clear D gene. The V end lost 4 bases, the J end lost 1 base, and 7 bases lay between the germline ends. Germline CDR1 reads LGHNA; CDR2 reads YSLEER. This CDR3 comprises 13 residues.

The chain links TRBV6-1 to TRBJ2-7; D is possibly TRBD1 or TRBD2 (6 bases each). This CDR3 is built from 12 residues. Trimming removed 8 bases at V and 5 bases at J, with 13 bases between. Germline V gene sequence: CDR1 MNHNS, CDR2 SASEGT. The CDR3 DNA follows: TGTGCCAGCCGGGGGCCGGTGGACGAGCAGTACTTC. Translated: CASRGPVDEQYF.

The rearrangement uses TRBV14 and TRBJ2-5; 14 bases agree with TRBD2. V shed 4 bases and J 3 bases; nucleotides not matched to a gene: 4. This CDR3 has 16 residues. In germline, CDR1 is SGHDN, CDR2 FVKESK. CDR3 region: CASSRRLAGGEETQYF. CDR3 nucleotide sequence: TGTGCCAGCAGCCGGCGACTAGCGGGAGGGGAAGAGACCCAGTACTTC.

The chain is built from TRBV2 and TRBJ2-5; TRBD2 matches at 9 bases. The CDR3 is made up of 19 amino acids. The trim removed 4 bases at V and 2 bases at J, leaving 17 bases unmatched. Germline V gene lookup returns CDR1 SNHLY and CDR2 FYNNEI. This CDR3 is CASSGEGSLSSGKQETQYF. The DNA for the CDR3 is TGTGCCAGCAGTGGGGAGGGGTCGTTGTCTAGCGGGAAGCAAGAGACCCAGTACTTC.

The chain carries TRBV19 and TRBJ1-5; D is perhaps TRBD1 (6 bases). Germline loops: CDR1 LNHDA, CDR2 SQIVND (reference sequence). The CDR3 has 15 amino acids. Trimming pared 5 bases from V and 0 bases from J, leaving 11 bases between. The DNA for the CDR3 is TGTGCCAGTAGTGGGGACACTTATAGCAATCAGCCCCAGCATTTT. This encodes CASSGDTYSNQPQHF.

V gene TRBV5-4 combines with J gene TRBJ2-6; D remains ambiguous. Germline CDR1 SGHNT, CDR2 YYREEE (reference sequence). Trimming cost V 3 bases and J 0 bases, with 13 bases left between them. The CDR3 has 17 amino acids. The CDR3 is CASSSSGGSSGANVLTF. In DNA, the CDR3 is TGTGCCAGCAGCTCCTCCGGCGGCTCCTCTGGGGCCAACGTCCTGACTTTC. The complete variable domain, with remaining parts taken from reference TRBV5-4 and TRBJ2-6, reads ETGVTQSPTHLIKTRGQQVTLRCSSQSGHNTVSWYQQALGQGPQFIFQYYREEENGRGNFPPRFSGLQFPNYSSELNVNALELDDSALYLCASSSSGGSSGANVLTFGAGSRLTVL.

The chain combines TRBV5-6 with TRBJ2-1, with 8 bases fitting TRBD1. Trimming removed 4 bases from V and 6 bases from J; junction bases left unmatched: 6. The CDR3 spans 14 residues. CDR1 SGHDT and CDR2 YYEEEE come from the germline V gene. CDR3 sequence: CASSVQGGGNEQFF. CDR3 DNA: TGTGCCAGCAGCGTACAGGGGGGTGGCAATGAGCAGTTCTTC.

The genes are TRBV7-6 and TRBJ1-3; TRBD1 is a possible D gene (6 bases). The J call may be mistaken, given a closer DNA end match to TRBJ2-2. Germline loops: CDR1 SGHVS, CDR2 FNYEAQ. This CDR3 is 14 amino acids long. The CDR3 protein is CASTRGSNTGELFF. The DNA of the CDR3 is TGTGCCAGCACCAGGGGCTCGAACACCGGGGAGCTGTTTTTT.

CDR3 in DNA: TGTGCCAGCAGCTTAGCTCCGACAGGACCCAACTATGGCTACACCTTC. Its protein product is CASSLAPTGPNYGYTF. The rearrangement uses TRBV7-2 and TRBJ1-2; D may be TRBD1 (6 bases). The V end lost 0 bases, the J end lost 2 bases, and 13 bases lay between the germline ends. Germline V gene lookup returns CDR1 SGHTA and CDR2 FQGNSA. This CDR3 comprises 16 residues. The whole variable domain, remainder taken from reference TRBV7-2 and TRBJ1-2, is GAGVSQSPSNKVTEKGKDVELRCDPISGHTALYWYRQSLGQGLEFLIYFQGNSAPDKSGLPSDRFSAERTGGSVSTLTIQRTQQEDSAVYLCASSLAPTGPNYGYTFGSGTRLTVV.

J is TRBJ1-1 and V is TRBV5-1, with TRBD1 as a possible D gene (6 bases). Trimming removed 4 bases at V and 1 base at J, with 14 bases between. CDR1 is SGHRS, CDR2 YFSETQ, per germline. This CDR3 has 15 amino acids. The CDR3 reads CASSPGGGGNTEAFF. In nucleotides, the CDR3 is TGCGCCAGCAGCCCCGGGGGGGGCGGGAACACTGAAGCTTTCTTT. The full variable domain, in which reference TRBV5-1 and TRBJ1-1 provide the parts outside the CDR3, is KAGVTQTPRYLIKTRGQQVTLSCSPISGHRSVSWYQQTPGQGLQFLFEYFSETQRNKGNFPGRFSGRQFSNSRSEMNVSTLELGDSALYLCASSPGGGGNTEAFFGQGTRLTVV.